These 11 T cell receptor beta chains were all obtained from the same sample, sequenced in a study of T cells in Graves' hyperthyroidism and ophthalmopathy (dated by TCRdb to about 2019). The library relied on multiplex PCR. TCRdb shows the sequencer as Illumina HiSeq 2000. TCR beta CDR3 regions were amplified from RNA transcripts. A first-round RT-PCR of the TCR CDR3 used the HTBI primer set with the Qiagen OneStep RT-PCR kit. TCRdb reanalyzed the raw reads on its own, using fastp at Q25 for trimming and MiXCR for clone calling, and kept in-frame beta chains. Duplicate CDR3 protein sequences are folded into a single record with the most common DNA and genes. The sample contains about half a million distinct CDR3 sequences, approximately 23% of them found a single time. Clones ranked in the top ten supply under 55% of the sample. Sequencing was performed on blood. These receptors all come from a woman in her seventies with Graves' ophthalmopathy.

The V and J genes are TRBV5-5 and TRBJ1-3; no definite D call. V lost 2 bases and J 0 bases, leaving 9 bases between the germline ends. Looked up from germline, CDR1 is SGHKS and CDR2 is YYEKEE (reference sequence). This CDR3 is 15 amino acids long. In nucleotides, the CDR3 is TGTGCCAGCAGCTTTCGGGAGAGCTCTGGAAACACCATATATTTT. Translating gives CASSFRESSGNTIYF.

CDR3 loop: CATTNLGLVGTGELFF. The CDR3 coding sequence is TGTGCCACAACAAACCTCGGACTAGTCGGCACCGGGGAGCTGTTTTTT. The rearrangement links TRBV15 to TRBJ2-2, with 7 nucleotides matching TRBD2. The CDR3 totals 16 residues. J lost 4 bases, V lost 9 bases, and 14 bases had no gene match. Germline CDR1 reads LNHNV; CDR2 reads YYDKDF (reference sequence).

This clonotype turned up a few times. The chain couples TRBV29-1 to TRBJ1-6; 9 bases map to TRBD1. This CDR3 region has 15 residues. Germline CDR1 SQVTM, CDR2 ANQGSEA. Trimming at V came to 5 bases and at J to 5 bases, leaving 7 bases not matched to a gene. DNA for the CDR3: TGCAGCGTTAAGACCGGGACAGGGAATAATTCACCCCTCCACTTT. It is translated as CSVKTGTGNNSPLHF.

The rearrangement uses TRBV11-1 and TRBJ2-2; D gene unclear. The CDR3 loop spans 16 amino acids. The germline V gene has CDR1 SGHAT and CDR2 FQDESV (reference sequence). Trimming took off 1 base at V and 6 bases at J, with 15 bases between the two ends. CDR3 region: CASSLGTDLPSGELFF. Here the CDR3 DNA reads TGTGCCAGCAGCTTAGGGACGGACCTTCCGTCCGGGGAGCTGTTTTTT.

The sample holds a few counts of this clonotype. The chain couples TRBV7-8 to TRBJ2-7; the match to TRBD1 covers 10 bases. V gave up 4 bases and J gave up 0 bases; unmatched junction bases: 6. This CDR3 comprises 16 residues. Per the germline V gene, CDR1 is SGHVS and CDR2 is FQNEAQ. The CDR3 spells CASSSPDRGSSYEQYF. The CDR3 nucleotides read TGTGCCAGCAGCTCCCCGGACAGGGGGAGCTCCTACGAGCAGTACTTC.

This chain connects TRBV6-1 to TRBJ2-2; 8 bases fit TRBD1. The V segment lost 5 bases and the J segment 6 bases; nucleotides outside the gene matches: 8. From germline, CDR1 is MNHNS and CDR2 SASEGT. This CDR3 contains 15 residues. This CDR3 is CASSSRQGRAGELFF. CDR3 bases: TGTGCCAGCAGTAGCCGACAGGGGCGGGCCGGGGAGCTGTTTTTT.

This clonotype was detected a few times. V usage is TRBV6-1 and J usage is TRBJ2-5; 9 bases align to TRBD1. Per germline, CDR1 MNHNS and CDR2 SASEGT. The ends lost 1 base at V and 4 bases at J; junction bases unmatched: 13. The CDR3 sequence is 18 residues long. CDR3 sequence reads: CASSEVAGTGYYGETQYF. The CDR3 DNA is TGTGCCAGCAGTGAAGTTGCCGGGACAGGGTATTACGGAGAGACCCAGTACTTC.

The genes are TRBV20-1 and TRBJ2-7, with 12 bases lining up with TRBD2. The V and J ends lost 6 bases and 6 bases, in that order; junction bases with no gene match: 12. The CDR3 extends over 15 amino acids. Looked up from germline, CDR1 is DFQATT and CDR2 is SNEGSKA (reference sequence). CDR3 nucleotides: TGCAGTGCAAGGGGTCTAGCGGGAGGGGACCGCGAGCAGTACTTC. Amino acids: CSARGLAGGDREQYF.

The chain recombines TRBV7-2 with TRBJ2-3; 8 bases agree with TRBD2. Germline CDR1 reads SGHTA; CDR2 reads FQGNSA. Trimming cost V 4 bases and J 2 bases; bases outside gene matches: 8. The CDR3 is 16 amino acids. The CDR3 nucleotides are TGTGCCAGCAGCTCGACCCAACTAGCGGACACAGATACGCAGTATTTT. Residues: CASSSTQLADTDTQYF.

This clonotype was detected a few times. The chain employs TRBV6-2 or TRBV6-3 and TRBJ2-1, with 8 nucleotides matching TRBD2. The CDR3 has 19 amino acids. The trim removed 8 bases at V and 6 bases at J, leaving 24 bases unmatched. Germline loops: CDR1 MNHEY, CDR2 SVGEGT. The CDR3 region has the DNA TGTGCCAGCGCCACGGGGGGCGGGAGGAGCCTTTATAGGGGCAATGAGCAGTTCTTC. Protein product: CASATGGGRSLYRGNEQFF.

The chain links TRBV20-1 to TRBJ1-2, with 9 bases identical to TRBD1. The CDR3 runs to 13 residues. CDR1 and CDR2 (germline): DFQATT, SNEGSKA (reference sequence). V trimming: 5 bases; J trimming: 7 bases; junction bases outside the gene matches: 8. CDR3 nucleotide sequence: TGCAGTGCTGTGACAGGGGGAGGCGGTGGCTACACCTTC. This sequence encodes CSAVTGGGGGYTF.